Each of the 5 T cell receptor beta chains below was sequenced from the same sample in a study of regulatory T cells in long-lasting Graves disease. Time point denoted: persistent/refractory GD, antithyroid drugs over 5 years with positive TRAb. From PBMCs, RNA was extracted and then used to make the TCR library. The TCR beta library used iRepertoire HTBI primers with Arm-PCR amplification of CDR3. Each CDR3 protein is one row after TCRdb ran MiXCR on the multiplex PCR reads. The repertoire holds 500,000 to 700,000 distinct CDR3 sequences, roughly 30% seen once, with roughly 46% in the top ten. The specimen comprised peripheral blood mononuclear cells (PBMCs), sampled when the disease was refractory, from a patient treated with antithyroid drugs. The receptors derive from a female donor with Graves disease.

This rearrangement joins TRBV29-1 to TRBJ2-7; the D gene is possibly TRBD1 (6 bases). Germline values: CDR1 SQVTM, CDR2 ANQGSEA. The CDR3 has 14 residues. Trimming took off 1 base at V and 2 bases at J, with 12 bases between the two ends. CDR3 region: CSVEVDDRPYEQYF. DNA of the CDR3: TGCAGCGTTGAAGTTGACGACAGGCCCTACGAGCAGTACTTC.

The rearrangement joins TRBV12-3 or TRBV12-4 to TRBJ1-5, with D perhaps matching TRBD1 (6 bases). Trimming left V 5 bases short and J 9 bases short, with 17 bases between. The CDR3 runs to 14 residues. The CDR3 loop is CASSARGGFWPQHF. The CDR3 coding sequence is TGTGCCAGCAGTGCCCGAGGGGGTTTTTGGCCCCAGCATTTT.

This chain's CDR3 is CASSPQGHRAFF. DNA of the CDR3: TGTGCCAGCAGTCCACAGGGTCATCGGGCTTTCTTT. The chain carries TRBV14 and TRBJ1-1; a possible D gene is TRBD1 (6 bases). Germline CDR1 is SGHDN and CDR2 is FVKESK. This CDR3 is built from 12 residues. Deletions cut 6 bases from V and 11 bases from J, with 16 bases between.

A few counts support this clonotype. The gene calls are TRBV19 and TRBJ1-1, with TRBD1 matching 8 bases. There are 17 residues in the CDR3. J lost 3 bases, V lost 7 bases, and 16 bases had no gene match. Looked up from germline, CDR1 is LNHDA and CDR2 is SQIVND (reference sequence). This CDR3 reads CASNAWDRLGGDTEAFF. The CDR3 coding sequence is TGTGCCAGTAATGCCTGGGACAGGCTAGGAGGTGACACTGAAGCTTTCTTT.

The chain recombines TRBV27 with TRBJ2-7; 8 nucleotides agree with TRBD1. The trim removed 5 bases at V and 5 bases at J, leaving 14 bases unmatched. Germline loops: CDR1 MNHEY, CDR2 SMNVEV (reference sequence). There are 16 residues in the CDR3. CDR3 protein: CASSPFTWGQDHEQYF. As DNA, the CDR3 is TGTGCCAGCAGTCCATTCACGTGGGGACAGGACCACGAGCAGTACTTC.